One and the same sample provided the 24 T cell receptor beta chains below, sequenced in a study of molecular identifiers for immune sequencing clone quantification. MiXCR, applied by TCRdb to the PCR reads, yields one record per CDR3 protein. The sample comprises about 320,000 distinct CDR3 sequences, roughly 24% of which are singletons, and about 0.71% rests with the top ten. The sequenced sample was naive CD8+ T cells from blood, with Jurkat cell RNA spiked in. Documented subset: FACS-sorted CD8+CD4-CCR7+CD45RA+ naive T cells. These receptors all come from a human donor in good health. Some libraries in this study had Jurkat cell RNA spiked in.

This clonotype was detected a few times. The J gene is TRBJ1-2, the V gene TRBV28; D is perhaps TRBD1 (6 bases). The CDR3 sequence is 16 residues long. In germline, CDR1 is MDHEN, CDR2 SYDVKM. Deletions cut 5 bases from V and 2 bases from J, with 18 bases between. The CDR3 DNA is TGTGCCAGCAGTCTACCGGACAGAACCAGGAACTATGGCTACACCTTC. It encodes CASSLPDRTRNYGYTF.

This clonotype showed up many times. The rearrangement links TRBV9 to TRBJ2-5, with D hard to call. V lost 2 bases and J 1 base, leaving 9 bases between the germline ends. Germline V gene lookup returns CDR1 SGDLS and CDR2 YYNGEE. There are 14 residues in the CDR3. The CDR3 DNA sequence: TGTGCCAGCAGCGTGGAAGCCGCCCAAGAGACCCAGTACTTC. It yields the protein CASSVEAAQETQYF. The whole variable domain, remainder taken from reference TRBV9 and TRBJ2-5, is DSGVTQTPKHLITATGQRVTLRCSPRSGDLSVYWYQQSLDQGLQFLIQYYNGEERAKGNILERFSAQQFPDLHSELNLSSLELGDSALYFCASSVEAAQETQYFGPGTRLLVL.

This chain connects TRBV4-1 to TRBJ1-2; D uncertain. CDR1 and CDR2 from the germline V gene are MGHRA and YSYEKL. This CDR3 contains 15 residues. Trimming pared 0 bases from V and 2 bases from J, leaving 10 bases between. The CDR3 spells CASSQEGRLNYGYTF. The CDR3 DNA reads as TGCGCCAGCAGCCAAGAAGGGAGATTAAACTATGGCTACACCTTC.

This clonotype appeared a few times. The V gene is TRBV29-1, the J gene TRBJ2-1; 7 positions match TRBD1. V was clipped by 3 bases and J by 3 bases; unmatched bases: 5. This CDR3 has 14 amino acids. Germline lookup yields CDR1 SQVTM and CDR2 ANQGSEA. CDR3 in DNA: TGCAGCGTTGAGGGCAGGGGGTACTACAATGAGCAGTTCTTC. Protein: CSVEGRGYYNEQFF.

A few counts support this clonotype. This sequence joins TRBV7-9 and TRBJ2-7, with 8 bases lining up with TRBD1. CDR3 length: 16 amino acids. V shed 5 bases and J 0 bases; nucleotides not matched to a gene: 9. Germline assignment: CDR1 SEHNR and CDR2 FQNEAQ (reference sequence). CDR3 sequence reads: CASSLGQGRSSYEQYF. The CDR3 DNA follows: TGTGCCAGCAGCCTCGGACAGGGTAGATCCTCCTACGAGCAGTACTTC.

The chain is built from TRBV5-5 and TRBJ1-1, with a weak D call TRBD1 (6 bases). This CDR3 region has 13 residues. Trimming took off 4 bases at V and 4 bases at J, with 11 bases between the two ends. In germline, CDR1 is SGHKS, CDR2 YYEKEE (reference sequence). The CDR3 sequence is CASSAGVGTEAFF. Here the CDR3 DNA reads TGTGCCAGCAGCGCAGGGGTTGGCACTGAAGCTTTCTTT.

This clonotype has a handful of counts. The rearrangement uses TRBV12-3 or TRBV12-4 and TRBJ2-2; the match to TRBD1 covers 9 bases. This CDR3 has 16 residues. V lost 5 bases to trimming and J lost 6 bases; unmatched junction nucleotides: 10. As DNA, the CDR3 is TGTGCCAGCAGTCGTACAGGGGGCGCGTATGCCGGGGAGCTGTTTTTT. Translated, it gives CASSRTGGAYAGELFF.

The V call is TRBV7-8, the J call TRBJ1-5, with 9 bases that match TRBD1. CDR1 SGHVS and CDR2 FQNEAQ come from the germline V gene. With V trimmed by 0 bases and J by 1 base, 1 base remained unmatched. The CDR3 has 16 residues. This chain's CDR3 is CASSLAGTGSNQPQHF. DNA of the CDR3: TGTGCCAGCAGCTTAGCGGGGACAGGGAGCAATCAGCCCCAGCATTTT.

The rearrangement joins TRBV13 to TRBJ1-2; 12 positions match TRBD1. The CDR3 runs 18 residues. The trim removed 5 bases at V and 2 bases at J, leaving 12 bases unmatched. CDR1 and CDR2 from the germline V gene are PRHDT and FYEKMQ (reference sequence). The CDR3, as DNA: TGTGCCAGCAGCCCCAGAGAGCCCGGGACAGGGGGCAACTATGGCTACACCTTC. Amino acid sequence: CASSPREPGTGGNYGYTF.

In regard to this clonotype: A much larger clone sits a single nucleotide away, making a read error possible. The rearrangement links TRBV28 to TRBJ2-7; a possible D gene is TRBD2 (6 bases). The CDR3 extends over 15 amino acids. Germline-derived CDR1 and CDR2 are MDHEN and SYDVKM. With 2 bases removed from V and 6 bases from J, the gap between germline ends came to 17 bases. The CDR3 DNA follows: TGTGCCAGCAGTTTACGGGGACTTATAAGCTGCGAGCAGTACTTC. This sequence encodes CASSLRGLISCEQYF.

This clonotype was recorded a few times. The J gene is TRBJ2-3, the V gene TRBV6-6, with 7 bases matching TRBD1. The germline CDR1 and CDR2 sequences are MNHNY and SVGAGI (reference sequence). V shed 9 bases, J shed 5 bases, and the junction held 14 bases outside the gene matches. The CDR3 is 15 amino acids. The CDR3 reads CASNPGTDSVDTQYF. The CDR3 DNA follows: TGTGCCAGTAACCCCGGGACAGACTCTGTAGATACGCAGTATTTT.

This clonotype was seen at least ten times. This chain links TRBV7-9 with TRBJ2-3, with a weak D call TRBD2 (6 bases). CDR1 is SEHNR and CDR2 is FQNEAQ in the germline V gene (reference sequence). The CDR3 runs 15 residues. Trimming took 5 bases from V and 6 from J, leaving 18 bases between them. The CDR3 protein is CASSPLAGLADTQYF. The CDR3 nucleotides are TGTGCCAGCAGCCCTCTTGCGGGACTTGCGGATACGCAGTATTTT.

This clonotype was seen ten or more times. The gene calls are TRBV27 and TRBJ2-3; D is possibly TRBD2 (6 bases). The CDR3 totals 12 residues. Germline-derived CDR1 and CDR2 are MNHEY and SMNVEV (reference sequence). The V and J ends lost 8 bases and 2 bases respectively, with 8 bases between them. The CDR3 nucleotides read TGTGCCAGCGGGGGACTCACAGATACGCAGTATTTT. Amino acids: CASGGLTDTQYF.

This clonotype was detected once. Sequence at one end of the junction differs from germline and may be a read error. The genes are TRBV4-3 and TRBJ1-1, with 10 bases identical to TRBD1. CDR1 is LGHNA, CDR2 YSLEER, per germline. This CDR3 is 14 amino acids long. CDR3 sequence reads: CASSQQTGGTVAFF. The CDR3 region has the DNA TGCGCCAGCAGCCAACAGACAGGGGGCACTGTAGCTTTCTTT.

The CDR3 spells CASSGQGATNEKLFF. CDR3 bases: TGTGCCAGCAGCGGACAGGGGGCTACTAATGAAAAACTGTTTTTT. V is TRBV7-3 and J is TRBJ1-4; the match to TRBD1 covers 11 bases. The CDR3 length is 15 residues. V dropped 5 bases and J dropped 2; count of bases not matched to a gene: 1. Germline V gene data show CDR1 as SGHTA and CDR2 as FQGTGA.

A remark on this clonotype: A read error may account for a junction end that differs from germline. The chain couples TRBV27 to TRBJ2-7; D assignment may be TRBD1 or TRBD2 (5 bases each). The germline CDR1 and CDR2 sequences are MNHEY and SMNVEV (reference sequence). This CDR3 comprises 14 residues. The CDR3 DNA reads as TGTGCCAGCAGTCAAGGGACGGACTCCTACGGGCAGTACTTC. Translation: CASSQGTDSYGQYF.

J is TRBJ1-2 and V is TRBV10-3; D is unclear. The CDR3 is made up of 15 amino acids. Deletions cut 7 bases from V and 4 bases from J, with 19 bases between. CDR1 ENHRY and CDR2 SYGVKD come from the germline V gene. The DNA for the CDR3 is TGTGCCATCACCACTCCCGAGTGGTTTAGCTATGGCTACACCTTC. Translation: CAITTPEWFSYGYTF.

This clonotype showed up just a few times. This chain joins TRBV20-1 and TRBJ2-2, with 10 bases identical to TRBD2. Germline-derived CDR1 and CDR2 are DFQATT and SNEGSKA (reference sequence). The CDR3 has 15 amino acids. V dropped 1 base and J dropped 6; count of bases not matched to a gene: 5. Written as DNA, the CDR3 is TGCAGTGCTAGAGCTGGGACTAGCGAGGCCGGGGAGCTGTTTTTT. Translating it yields CSARAGTSEAGELFF.

A remark on this clonotype: A much more abundant neighbour one base away suggests this may be a read error. This CDR3 reads CASSARQSSNQPQHF. CDR3 DNA sequence: TGTGCCAGCAGTGCCAGACAGTCTAGCAATCAGCCCCAGCATTTT. V usage is TRBV6-2 or TRBV6-3 and J usage is TRBJ1-5; a possible D gene is TRBD1 (5 bases). Trimming took off 5 bases at V and 0 bases at J, with 11 bases between the two ends. The germline V gene encodes CDR1 MNHEY and CDR2 SVGEGT. This CDR3 is built from 15 residues.

This clonotype was recorded a few times. The V call is TRBV6-2 or TRBV6-3, the J call TRBJ2-7, with D unresolved. The germline gives CDR1 MNHEY, CDR2 SVGEGT. This CDR3 is built from 12 residues. V lost 5 bases and J 7 bases, leaving 12 bases between the germline ends. The CDR3 here is CASSLLTTEQYF. CDR3 nucleotides: TGTGCCAGCAGTCTTCTAACCACGGAGCAGTACTTC.

This chain joins TRBV29-1 and TRBJ1-4; D may be TRBD1 (5 bases). Germline V CDR1 and CDR2: SQVTM, ANQGSEA. The CDR3 totals 15 residues. With 4 bases removed from V and 0 bases from J, the gap between germline ends came to 12 bases. CDR3: CSVAGTVATNEKLFF. CDR3 DNA sequence: TGCAGCGTTGCTGGGACGGTTGCAACTAATGAAAAACTGTTTTTT.

Only a few counts were recorded for this clonotype. V and J are TRBV24-1 and TRBJ2-2, with 11 bases matching TRBD1. CDR3 length equals 17 residues. The germline V gene has CDR1 KGHDR and CDR2 SFDVKD. The trim removed 4 bases at V and 0 bases at J, leaving 3 bases unmatched. CDR3 residues: CATSEGQGAPNTGELFF. For the CDR3, the DNA is TGTGCCACCAGTGAAGGACAGGGGGCGCCGAACACCGGGGAGCTGTTTTTT.

The table lists this clonotype with many counts. Because it lacks the conserved phenylalanine or tryptophan at the end, this CDR3 is likely a read error. The DNA is omitted, as the CDR3 cannot be located on it reliably, and the CDR3 follows TCRdb's listing. J is TRBJ2-7 and V is TRBV12-3 or TRBV12-4. 8 amino acids form the CDR3, both terminal residues included. CDR3 protein: CASTPVRS.

In its sample, this clonotype was seen many times. This sequence joins TRBV7-9 and TRBJ2-3; no clear D. V was trimmed by 6 bases and J by 0 bases, leaving 13 bases between them. The CDR3 runs to 15 residues. Germline CDR1 and CDR2: SEHNR and FQNEAQ (reference sequence). The CDR3 nucleotides read TGTGCCAGCAGTGTTTGGGATACTAGCACAGATACGCAGTATTTT. Translated: CASSVWDTSTDTQYF.